A selection of T cell receptor beta chains follows, all from one sample in a study of OX40 agonist ivuxolimab in advanced cancers. Sequenced by immunoSEQ multiplex PCR; TCRdb stores in-frame clones only, minus some. The sample lists more than 65,000 clones; approximately 90% were seen once. This specimen was CD4+ or CD8+ T cells sorted from blood, taken in a trial of the OX40 agonist ivuxolimab. These receptors all come from an adult with an advanced solid tumor such as melanoma, head and neck, liver or kidney cancer. CDR3s include the opening cysteine and the closing phenylalanine or tryptophan. A D gene is named only where the DNA matches it firmly. Not every row has a clone size; where given, it reads once, few, many or a size class.

cdr3_aa cdr3_nt j_call d_call v_call clone_size
CASSAQGQQYF TGTGCCAGCAGCGCACAGGGGCAGCAGTACTTC TRBJ2-7 TRBD1 TRBV7-8 NA
CASSYEGIYTDTQYF TGTGCCAGCAGTTACGAGGGGATATACACAGATACGCAGTATTTT TRBJ2-3 NA TRBV6-6 NA
CASSESGWALFRDTQYF TGTGCCAGCAGTGAAAGCGGTTGGGCACTCTTCCGGGATACGCAGTATTTT TRBJ2-3 NA TRBV6-1 NA
CASSLGSKLGYTF TGTGCCAGCAGTTTGGGGAGTAAGCTAGGCTACACCTTC TRBJ1-2 NA TRBV28 NA
CASSLGLAVTGELFF TGTGCCAGCAGCTTAGGACTAGCGGTAACCGGGGAGCTGTTTTTT TRBJ2-2 TRBD2 TRBV4-2 NA
CAWTFGRTSSGANVLTF TGTGCCTGGACCTTTGGGCGGACGAGCTCTGGGGCCAACGTCCTGACTTTC TRBJ2-6 NA TRBV30 NA
CASSEDSRTGEAFF TGTGCCAGCAGTGAAGATTCCCGGACAGGTGAAGCTTTCTTT TRBJ1-1 TRBD1 TRBV25-1 NA
CASSIAGEETQYF TGTGCCAGCAGCATAGCGGGGGAAGAGACCCAGTACTTC TRBJ2-5 TRBD2 TRBV7-3 NA
CASSRDSGNQPQHF TGTGCCAGCAGCCGAGATTCTGGCAATCAGCCCCAGCATTTT TRBJ1-5 NA TRBV2 NA
CASRTLTGRNQPQHF TGTGCCAGCAGGACCCTGACAGGGAGGAATCAGCCCCAGCATTTT TRBJ1-5 TRBD1 TRBV28 NA
CASSLAVYNEQFF TGTGCCAGCAGCTTGGCGGTCTACAATGAGCAGTTCTTC TRBJ2-1 NA TRBV11-2 NA
CASSRKDSSYEQYF TGTGCCAGCAGTCGAAAGGACAGCTCCTACGAGCAGTACTTC TRBJ2-7 NA TRBV27 NA
CASSVHLSVGVDTQYF TGTGCCAGCAGCGTTCATCTGTCGGTAGGCGTAGATACGCAGTATTTT TRBJ2-3 NA TRBV9 NA
CASRRGGDMNTEAFF TGTGCCAGCCGCCGAGGGGGGGACATGAACACTGAAGCTTTCTTT TRBJ1-1 NA TRBV18 NA
CASSSLREGPYEQYF TGTGCCAGCAGCTCCTTGCGGGAGGGCCCCTACGAGCAGTACTTC TRBJ2-7 TRBD2 TRBV5-6 NA
CASGKQANSYEQYF TGTGCCAGCGGGAAACAGGCAAACTCCTACGAGCAGTACTTC TRBJ2-7 NA TRBV6-5 NA
CASSLASGEDGYTF TGCGCCAGCAGCTTGGCTAGCGGGGAGGATGGCTACACCTTC TRBJ1-2 NA TRBV5-1 few
CASSSSGSGTDTQYF TGCGCCAGCAGTAGTAGCGGGAGTGGGACAGATACGCAGTATTTT TRBJ2-3 TRBD2 TRBV5-1 NA
CASSYRQEGTEAFF TGTGCCAGCAGTTACAGGCAGGAAGGCACTGAAGCTTTCTTT TRBJ1-1 NA TRBV6-5 NA
CASSLYSLAGNTEAFF TGTGCCAGCAGTTTATATTCCTTGGCGGGGAACACTGAAGCTTTCTTT TRBJ1-1 NA TRBV28 NA
CASSLWDRANTEAFF TGTGCCAGCAGCCTTTGGGACAGGGCGAACACTGAAGCTTTCTTT TRBJ1-1 TRBD1 TRBV14 few
CASSQILGAPANEQFF TGTGCCAGCAGCCAAATCCTAGGGGCACCTGCGAATGAGCAGTTCTTC TRBJ2-1 NA TRBV11-3 NA
CSVVSGTSGKGTQYF TGCAGCGTTGTTTCCGGGACTAGCGGGAAAGGGACGCAGTATTTT TRBJ2-3 TRBD2 TRBV29-1 NA
CASSGQGIQPQHF TGTGCCAGCAGCGGACAGGGGATTCAGCCCCAGCATTTT TRBJ1-5 TRBD1 TRBV5-4 NA
CSVGQGIPDTQYF TGCAGCGTTGGGCAGGGAATCCCAGATACGCAGTATTTT TRBJ2-3 NA TRBV29-1 NA
CASSLGGGQETQYF TGTGCCAGCAGCTTGGGCGGGGGGCAAGAGACCCAGTACTTC TRBJ2-5 TRBD2 TRBV5-4 NA
CASSLAQGANEQFF TGTGCCAGCAGCTTAGCCCAGGGGGCCAATGAGCAGTTCTTC TRBJ2-1 TRBD1 TRBV7-2 NA
CASSLGEVLQQYF TGTGCCAGCAGCTTGGGGGAAGTTTTGCAGCAGTACTTC TRBJ2-7 NA TRBV5-5 once
CASSKGNTIYF TGTGCCAGTAGTAAAGGAAACACCATATATTTT TRBJ1-3 NA TRBV19 NA
CASSYTALGEKLFF TGTGCCAGCAGTTACACGGCTTTGGGCGAAAAACTGTTTTTT TRBJ1-4 NA TRBV6-5 NA
CASSWGGEDTQYF TGTGCCAGCAGCTGGGGGGGAGAAGATACGCAGTATTTT TRBJ2-3 TRBD2 TRBV5-6 NA
CASSLDLALAGDEQFF TGTGCCAGCAGCTTAGACCTGGCGCTAGCGGGAGATGAGCAGTTCTTC TRBJ2-1 TRBD2 TRBV7-9 NA
CASSYTGDGQETQYF TGTGCCAGCAGTTACACGGGGGACGGGCAAGAGACCCAGTACTTC TRBJ2-5 NA TRBV6-6 NA
CASSSPLAGETYEQYF TGTGCCAGCAGTTCCCCCCTAGCGGGAGAAACCTACGAGCAGTACTTC TRBJ2-7 TRBD2 TRBV28 NA
CASSSGEDYEQYF TGTGCCAGCAGCTCTGGGGAGGACTACGAGCAGTACTTC TRBJ2-7 NA TRBV11-2 NA
CASSTGTHSYEQYF TGTGCCAGCAGTACCGGGACGCACTCCTACGAGCAGTACTTC TRBJ2-7 NA TRBV27 NA
CASSFGQGGYNEQFF TGTGCCAGCAGCTTTGGGCAGGGTGGGTACAATGAGCAGTTCTTC TRBJ2-1 NA TRBV7-2 NA
CASWRGRNQPQHF TGTGCCAGCTGGAGGGGAAGGAATCAGCCCCAGCATTTT TRBJ1-5 NA TRBV28 few
CASSIAVRETQYF TGTGCCAGTAGTATCGCTGTCAGAGAGACCCAGTACTTC TRBJ2-5 NA TRBV19 NA
CSAGLAGSLGETQYF TGCAGCGCCGGACTAGCGGGTTCCCTTGGGGAGACCCAGTACTTC TRBJ2-5 TRBD2 TRBV29-1 NA
CASSLVGGAGYETQYF TGTGCCAGCAGCTTAGTCGGGGGGGCCGGATATGAGACCCAGTACTTC TRBJ2-5 TRBD2 TRBV7-2 NA
CASSPGTDLYGYTF TGTGCCAGCTCCCCCGGGACAGACCTCTATGGCTACACCTTC TRBJ1-2 TRBD1 TRBV18 NA
CASSELRNSGNTIYF TGTGCCAGCAGTGAACTACGCAACTCTGGAAACACCATATATTTT TRBJ1-3 NA TRBV6-1 NA
CASTAAVLNTEAFF TGTGCCAGTACCGCCGCCGTGTTGAACACTGAAGCTTTCTTT TRBJ1-1 NA TRBV19 NA
CASSGDGNTEAFF TGTGCCAGCTCCGGGGATGGGAACACTGAAGCTTTCTTT TRBJ1-1 NA TRBV18 NA
CASSEVARSGNTIYF TGTGCCAGCAGCGAGGTGGCCCGCTCTGGAAACACCATATATTTT TRBJ1-3 NA TRBV7-9 NA
CATSDRTGANVLTF TGTGCCACCAGCGATCGAACTGGGGCCAACGTCCTGACTTTC TRBJ2-6 NA TRBV15 NA
CASALNTDTQYF TGCGCCAGCGCTCTCAACACAGATACGCAGTATTTT TRBJ2-3 NA TRBV5-1 once
CASSQDEGSQFF TGCGCCAGCAGCCAAGATGAGGGGAGCCAGTTCTTC TRBJ2-1 NA TRBV4-1 NA
CASSLDTFKGGNEQFF TGTGCCAGCAGCTTAGATACTTTCAAAGGGGGGAATGAGCAGTTCTTC TRBJ2-1 NA TRBV7-6 NA
CASSQGEGREQYF TGCGCCAGCAGCCAAGGGGAGGGGAGGGAGCAGTACTTC TRBJ2-7 TRBD2 TRBV4-3 NA
CASSPQRGAYEQYF TGTGCCAGTAGTCCCCAACGAGGGGCCTACGAGCAGTACTTC TRBJ2-7 NA TRBV19 once
CASSLGWWARDNHSNQPQHF TGCGCCAGCAGCTTGGGTTGGTGGGCACGGGACAACCATAGCAATCAGCCCCAGCATTTT TRBJ1-5 NA TRBV5-1 NA
CASTRGAGTDTQYF TGTGCCAGCACCCGGGGGGCAGGCACAGATACGCAGTATTTT TRBJ2-3 NA TRBV6-6 NA
CASSLDLRGAPTQYF TGTGCCAGCAGCTTAGATTTGCGGGGGGCACCGACCCAGTACTTC TRBJ2-5 TRBD2 TRBV7-2 NA
CASSIGRQGEQPQHF TGTGCCAGTAGTATTGGGAGGCAGGGGGAGCAGCCCCAGCATTTT TRBJ1-5 TRBD1 TRBV19 NA
CASNPAEVPNYGYTF TGTGCCAGCAATCCTGCGGAGGTGCCCAACTATGGCTACACCTTC TRBJ1-2 NA TRBV6-6 NA
CASSLSPALQETQYF TGTGCCAGCAGCTTAAGCCCAGCGCTCCAAGAGACCCAGTACTTC TRBJ2-5 NA TRBV7-3 NA
CASSDRGSWGVEQYF TGTGCCAGCAGCGACCGTGGGAGTTGGGGGGTCGAGCAGTACTTC TRBJ2-7 NA TRBV2 NA
CASSLGGGREKLFF TGCGCCAGCAGCTTGGGAGGGGGAAGAGAAAAACTGTTTTTT TRBJ1-4 NA TRBV5-1 NA